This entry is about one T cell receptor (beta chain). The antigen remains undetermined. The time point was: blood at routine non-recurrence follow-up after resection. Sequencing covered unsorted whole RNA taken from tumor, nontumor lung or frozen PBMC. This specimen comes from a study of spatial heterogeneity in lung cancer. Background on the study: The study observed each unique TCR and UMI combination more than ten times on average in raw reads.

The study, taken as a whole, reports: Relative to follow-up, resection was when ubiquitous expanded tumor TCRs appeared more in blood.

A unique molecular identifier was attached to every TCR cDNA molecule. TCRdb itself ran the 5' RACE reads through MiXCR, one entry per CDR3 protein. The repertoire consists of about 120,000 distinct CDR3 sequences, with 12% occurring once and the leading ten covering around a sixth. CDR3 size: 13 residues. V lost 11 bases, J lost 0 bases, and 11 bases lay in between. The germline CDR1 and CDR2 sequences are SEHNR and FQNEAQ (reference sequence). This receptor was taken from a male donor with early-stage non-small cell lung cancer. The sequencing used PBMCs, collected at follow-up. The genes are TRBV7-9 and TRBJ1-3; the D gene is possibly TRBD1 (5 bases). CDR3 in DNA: TGTGCCGGGGGAGGCGGCTCTGGAAACACCATATATTTT. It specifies CAGGGGSGNTIYF.